This T cell receptor (beta chain) was sequenced in a study of shared clonotypes between healthy human individuals. The overall study: Donors consisted of a couple of women and three men between 18 and 49.

Worth noting for this clone: Its target is not known. Other DNA sequences in the sample encode the same CDR3.

V lost 2 bases to trimming and J lost 0 bases, with 9 bases between them. This CDR3 comprises 15 residues. Germline CDR1 reads SGHKS; CDR2 reads YYEKEE (reference sequence). A CD45RA-negative memory subset and a CD45RA+ naive subset were separated from the CD4+ cells. The assay was immunoSEQ multiplex PCR, and TCRdb's table has in-frame clones only and misses some. The table records nearly 1,000,000 clones, over 60% of them present only once. Study-level findings and limits: Unshared clonotypes carried lower generation probabilities than those common to all four donors. With few donors, the genetic and exposure-history diversity represented was limited.

The TCR comes from a man aged 18 to 29 in good health. The sample consisted of memory CD4+ T cells sorted from blood. The sample's subset: CD45RA-negative fraction. The chain recombines TRBV5-5 with TRBJ1-5; no firm D call. The CDR3 reads CASSFVGNSNQPQHF. In DNA form, the CDR3 reads TGTGCCAGCAGCTTTGTGGGAAATAGCAATCAGCCCCAGCATTTT.